Described below is a single T cell receptor (beta chain) sequence and its context. This clone was seen more than once but under ten times. The specificity of this receptor is unknown. There are no base qualities to consult, and no much larger clone falls within one base. CD8 naive samples were CD45RO-negative cells positively selected for CCR7, giving a CD45RA+CCR7+ population that excluded TemRA cells. Healthy HIV-negative adults with no recently reported acute infections or vaccinations were included as donors. Every donor was a Caucasian adult living in Nashville, Tennessee, USA. Blood was collected by leukapheresis, and PBMCs were isolated by Ficoll-Histopaque density gradient centrifugation and then cryopreserved in liquid nitrogen vapor phase. Purity and quantity of every magnetically sorted T cell population were checked by analytical flow cytometry. Each sorted fraction had its genomic DNA isolated and then quantified by UV absorbance on a Nanodrop 2000c.

The sample comes from a study of shared clonotypes between healthy human individuals (TCRdb year 2020). Describing the broader study: The cohort included a few men and two women between 18 and 49 years of age. For each donor, three plates each were used for CD4 naive and CD4 memory, two plates were used for CD8 naive, and one plate was used for CD8 memory. To estimate repertoire size and how much clonotypes are shared between individuals, the study performed deep sequencing of blood TCR repertoires from roughly five healthy adults. To increase sequencing depth and limit assay-specific biases, different laboratories used diverse techniques to prepare libraries and sequence TCR repertoires. Between about 0.8 and 9 billion PBMCs per donor were obtained by leukapheresis. Study-wide findings and limitations: Naive subsets generally had larger estimated clonotype richness than memory subsets did. When a few donors were compared, the shared fraction of clonotypes was about 5% for naive CD4, 3.5% to 4% for naive CD8, more than 2% for memory CD4, and roughly 0.43% for memory CD8. Even with the large sequencing depth, rarefaction of the sorted-subset datasets indicated that sequencing was incomplete. Pairwise subsampling indicated that sequencing depth was expected to affect the degree of clonotype sharing among donors. Sampling was restricted to blood, and TCR repertoires in tissues likely differ from the TCR repertoires found in blood. Because the study included a small number of donors, the genetic and exposure-history diversity represented was limited. Compared with non-shared clonotypes, clonotypes shared by all four sorted-subset donors had higher generation probabilities.

TCR CDR3 regions were amplified from genomic DNA by multiplex PCR using the deep immunoSEQ assay. Extracted genomic DNA from each cell subset was distributed evenly across all wells of several immunoSEQ 96-well plates, and each plate was treated as a replicate. For sorted subsets, each replicate PCR was loaded with around 220 ng genomic DNA, equivalent to about 30,000 T cell genomes. The purified libraries were quantified using a Qubit 3.0 fluorometer, sized with a Bioanalyzer 2100, and then quantified again using the KAPA Library Quantification kit. A separate single-read 150-cycle Illumina NextSeq 550 flow cell was used to sequence each immunoSEQ 96-well plate. Turning to the authors' computational methods: Because the immunoSEQ output held only junctional sequences and lacked quality scores, the filtering could not match the filtering applied to full-length reads. Sequences were annotated with PyIR, a Python wrapper for IgBLAST v1.9, using IMGT germline references to assign V/J genes and CDR3. Reads were filtered out if the reads had weak V/J assignments (E-value above 1e-6), no CDR3, stop codons, out-of-frame junctions, or ambiguous translated residues. V3J clonotypes were defined by identical inferred V gene, J gene, and CDR3 amino acid sequence. Percentage overlap between repertoires was computed as shared unique clonotypes divided by the size of the smaller repertoire. RTK rarefaction, the Chao1 estimator, and Recon v2.1 estimates of unobserved clonotypes were used to assess repertoire richness. For all TCRbeta clonotypes obtained by the gDNA method from several donors, generation probabilities were computed with OLGA. Drawn from immuneACCESS, this table holds only the in-frame rearrangements with V and J called that TCRdb kept. Clones are partly lost; checked studies trace under half to an unresolved V gene and leave the rest unexplained. The V and J calls and the clone size are those of that table, but D and trimming were determined from the DNA. The sample has 550,000 to 650,000 clones on record, around 96% of them singletons. More than 0.085% of the sample belongs to the ten largest clones.

Taken from cysteine to phenylalanine, the CDR3 has 14 residues. The read is trimmed to its CDR3 DNA, 42 bases read in frame from base 1. CDR1 and CDR2, per the germline V gene, are MDHEN and SYDVKM. The V end gives up 3 bases and the J end 4 bases, leaving 3 bases in the junction not matched to a gene. The TCR originated in a woman in her 30s in good health. Recombination connected TRBV28 to TRBJ1-5, with 7 bases aligning to TRBD1. Sequenced input: naive CD8+ T cells sorted from blood. The cell subset or site label on this specimen signifies: CD45RA+CCR7+. The CDR3 protein sequence reads: CASSFSTGNQPQHF. DNA sequence: TGTGCCAGCAGTTTTTCGACAGGGAATCAGCCCCAGCATTTT.